This T cell receptor (beta chain) was captured by sequencing in a study of shared clonotypes between healthy human individuals. The CDR3 is 15 amino acids. Trimming left V 1 base short and J 1 base short, with 8 bases between. Per the germline V gene, CDR1 is SGHRS and CDR2 is YFSETQ. Study-wide points: The authors expected sequencing depth to affect clonotype sharing among donors.

On this clone: The antigen is unknown.

Libraries were prepared by immunoSEQ multiplex PCR; TCRdb keeps only in-frame clonotypes and omits some of them. The sample shows over a million clones, roughly 95% of them seen only once. Every contributor of samples was a Caucasian grown-up residing in Nashville, Tennessee. The split of CD4+ cells yielded CD45RA+ naive and CD45RA-negative memory subsets. Specimen: naive CD4+ T cells sorted from blood. Subset specified: CD45RA+ positively selected. The source of this sequence is a man aged 25 to 45 in good health. This chain links TRBV5-1 with TRBJ2-2, with D hard to call. The CDR3 coding sequence is TGCGCCAGCAGCTTGACGTCCCAGAACACCGGGGAGCTGTTTTTT. It translates to CASSLTSQNTGELFF.